This TCR beta chain appears in the sequencing data of a study of T cell repertoires in cytomegalovirus infection. Overall study context: Carrying CMV and the relevant HLA type showed in public TCR beta signatures. Findings and caveats of the study: Adding up the frequency of public TCR beta families identified people who carried CMV plus the relevant HLA.

The sample holds a few counts of this clonotype. Its target is unknown. TCRdb re-called the reads with MiXCR, one entry per CDR3 protein. The sample shows over 450,000 distinct CDR3 sequences, 10% to 12% of them seen only once. Sequencing input: PBMCs. The sequence derives from a human donor in good health (CMV status not recorded). Some clones in this sample may be carry-over from other donors' samples.

In DNA form, the CDR3 reads TGTGCCAGCAGTTTTACTTGGACCGAGAGCACAGATACGCAGTATTTT. Translated, it gives CASSFTWTESTDTQYF. This chain links TRBV28 with TRBJ2-3; D is unclear. CDR1 is MDHEN, CDR2 SYDVKM, per germline. There are 16 residues in the CDR3. V gave up 3 bases and J gave up 0 bases, with 13 bases separating them.